The 5 T cell receptor beta chains below all came from one sample that was sequenced in a study of OX40 agonist ivuxolimab in advanced cancers. The protocol was immunoSEQ multiplex PCR, while the TCRdb copy is restricted to in-frame clones and leaves out a portion. The table has about 80,000 clones, approximately 89% seen once. The source material was CD4+ or CD8+ T cells sorted from blood, sampled in a trial of the OX40 agonist ivuxolimab. These receptors were taken from an adult with an advanced solid tumor such as melanoma, head and neck, liver or kidney cancer.

This chain uses TRBV5-6 with TRBJ2-3; TRBD2 aligns across 7 bases. Germline V gene data show CDR1 as SGHDT and CDR2 as YYEEEE. This CDR3 is built from 15 residues. The J segment lost 2 bases and the V segment lost 1 base, leaving 4 bases of the junction unmatched. The CDR3 nucleotides are TGTGCCAGCAGCTTGTACGGGGGGAACACAGATACGCAGTATTTT. Encoded protein: CASSLYGGNTDTQYF.

The chain uses TRBV5-6 and TRBJ1-3; D unclear. Looked up from germline, CDR1 is SGHDT and CDR2 is YYEEEE. Trimming removed 2 bases from V and 0 bases from J, with 6 bases in between. The CDR3 has 14 residues. The CDR3 region has the DNA TGTGCCAGCAGCTTAGGGAGCTCTGGAAACACCATATATTTT. Translated, it gives CASSLGSSGNTIYF.

The rearrangement joins TRBV2 to TRBJ2-5; D may be TRBD1 (6 bases). The DNA matches TRBJ2-7 better at its end, which makes the J call doubtful. In germline, CDR1 is SNHLY, CDR2 FYNNEI. CDR3 size: 14 residues. CDR3: CASSFTGNNYEQYF. The DNA of the CDR3 is TGTGCCAGCAGCTTTACAGGGAATAACTACGAGCAGTACTTC.

The chain recombines TRBV19 with TRBJ1-2, with D possibly matching TRBD1 (5 bases). This CDR3 spans 15 amino acids. The ends were cut back, 3 bases at V and 2 bases at J, with 13 bases in the middle. CDR1 is LNHDA, CDR2 SQIVND, per germline (reference sequence). The CDR3 DNA is TGTGCCAGTAGTATGGGGACTCAAGGGAACTATGGCTACACCTTC. Encoded protein: CASSMGTQGNYGYTF.

This clone was recorded only once. The chain recombines TRBV6-1 with TRBJ1-6, with D perhaps matching TRBD1 (6 bases). This CDR3 region has 15 residues. V was pared by 2 bases and J by 11 bases, with 16 bases between. The V gene's germline CDR1 is MNHNS and CDR2 SASEGT. Here the CDR3 DNA reads TGTGCCAGCAGTGAAATGGGGGGCCAATGGGCACCCCTCCACTTT. It translates to CASSEMGGQWAPLHF.